Listed below are T cell receptor beta chains from one sample, sequenced in a study of siplizumab effects on memory and regulatory T cells. Repertoires were generated with immunoSEQ multiplex PCR, while TCRdb's copy carries only in-frame clones and drops some. The table shows some 100,000 clones, with roughly 95% occurring only once. The sequencing input was non-Treg CD4+ T cells sorted from blood. Receptor source: a human donor in good health. The CDR3 runs from the conserved cysteine through the conserved F or W. The D gene is left open where the match is weak. Some rows mark clone size as missing; the rest say once, few, many or name a class of expanded clone.

TRBV25-1	TRBJ1-4	TRBD1	once	CASSESGQGKKLFF	TGTGCCAGCAGTGAATCCGGACAGGGGAAAAAACTGTTTTTT
TRBV7-9	TRBJ2-5	NA	NA	CASSLGVGETQYF	TGTGCCAGCAGCTTGGGGGTGGGGGAGACCCAGTACTTC
TRBV5-1	TRBJ2-7	TRBD1	NA	CASSNPGQHFSYEQYF	TGCGCCAGCAGCAATCCGGGACAGCACTTCTCCTACGAGCAGTACTTC
TRBV4-1	TRBJ2-5	TRBD2	NA	CASSQVGLAGETQYF	TGCGCCAGCAGCCAGGTCGGACTAGCGGGGGAGACCCAGTACTTC
TRBV6-1	TRBJ2-6	NA	NA	CASRNSGANVLTF	TGTGCCAGCCGAAACTCTGGGGCCAACGTCCTGACTTTC
TRBV7-9	TRBJ2-6	TRBD1	NA	CASSQTRGRVFSGANVLTF	TGTGCCAGCAGCCAGACCAGGGGGCGCGTATTCTCTGGGGCCAACGTCCTGACTTTC
TRBV19	TRBJ2-3	TRBD2	NA	CASSLALAGVTDTQYF	TGTGCCAGTAGTCTCGCACTAGCGGGGGTGACAGATACGCAGTATTTT
TRBV10-1	TRBJ2-3	NA	NA	CASSWGPSDTQYF	TGCGCCAGCAGTTGGGGGCCGTCAGATACGCAGTATTTT
TRBV6-6	TRBJ1-2	TRBD1	NA	CASSSGTGLLPETF	TGTGCCAGCAGCTCCGGGACAGGGCTTTTGCCCGAGACCTTC
TRBV6-7	TRBJ2-1	NA	once	CASSYSTSKVGSYNEQFF	TGTGCCAGCAGTTACTCGACTTCGAAGGTAGGCTCCTACAATGAGCAGTTCTTC